Given below is one TCR beta chain in context. This clone was seen a handful of times. The clone's antigen remains unknown. No clone much larger than this one lies a single base away; base qualities are absent. The CDR3 runs 15 residues from the cysteine to the phenylalanine. Only CDR3 DNA remains: 45 bases, in frame from the first base. The V end gives up 4 bases and the J end 3 bases, leaving 5 bases in the junction not matched to a gene. The CDR1 and CDR2 encoded by the germline V gene are MDHEN and SYDVKM. In the prospective study, participants were roughly 18 to 95 years old, resided in about two dozen geographic areas of the United States, and were enrolled through a virtual design. To assign participants to cohorts, the prospective study relied on clinical history that participants themselves reported in a screening survey and a study questionnaire. ImmuneRACE Cohort 3 recovered participants were defined by two consecutive negative NP/OP PCR tests, healthcare professional clearance, or symptom resolution. In the prospective study, whole blood, serum and a nasopharyngeal or oropharyngeal swab were collected from each participant by mobile phlebotomists. Additional blood draws and questionnaires over an approximately 2-month period could optionally be provided by prospective study participants. Before DNA extraction, blood samples from the prospective study were shipped at room temperature or frozen.

This entry belongs to a study of blood T cell repertoires in COVID-19 (TCRdb year 2020). General notes on the study: Collaborator samples came from the United States, Italy and Spain and covered acute and convalescent phases of COVID-19. The material from the prospective study consisted of cDNA or gDNA derived from T cells, B-cell-depleted T cells, or PBMCs. Subjects who had been exposed to COVID-19, were actively infected with it, or had recovered from it provided the deeply sampled blood TCRbeta repertoires that made up the dataset. The repertoires were released in a freely available public database intended as a resource for research on the immune response to SARS-CoV-2. Samples were obtained from the ongoing ImmuneRACE study (first 160 participants) and from 1,254 subjects provided by 6 global collaborators. Sample metadata almost always included a de-identified subject ID, COVID-19 status, age in years and sex. Where available, HLA class I and class II types were taken from metadata supplied by the sample provider and were not determined by assay-based typing.

Results the study describes overall, beyond this receptor: The quantity of clinical and demographic metadata differed by source and by participant and was supplied without curation.

TCRbeta CDR3 regions were amplified from genomic DNA by means of the immunoSEQ Assay, a bias-controlled multiplex PCR. In the original analysis: Nucleated cell counts per sample were estimated from amplification of reference gene primers within the assay. Sequence reads were collapsed and filtered to measure the absolute abundance of every unique TCRbeta CDR3 rearrangement. Productive Simpson clonality was computed per sample as the square root of Simpson's diversity index over productive rearrangements. TCRdb's version of the immuneACCESS table is confined to in-frame rearrangements and falls short of the full clone set. An unresolved V gene accounts for under half of the shortfall where checked; the remainder is of unknown origin. The D gene and trimming were derived from the DNA, and the V and J assignments and clone size from that table. Across this sample there are 130,000 or so clones, with roughly 80% seen only once. The ten largest clones add up to just over 9% of the sample.

The chain employs TRBV28 and TRBJ1-1, with 10 bases matching TRBD1. The source is a man in his fifties who had recovered from COVID-19. The specimen was PBMCs or T cells enriched from blood (not recorded which). The CDR3 here reads CASSSWTGGDTEAFF. The sequence in DNA is TGTGCCAGCAGTTCATGGACAGGGGGGGACACTGAAGCTTTCTTT. This CDR3, with the reference TRBV28 and TRBJ1-1 proteins standing in past its ends, gives the full variable domain DVKVTQSSRYLVKRTGEKVFLECVQDMDHENMFWYRQDPGLGLRLIYFSYDVKMKEKGDIPEGYSVSREKKERFSLILESASTNQTSMYLCASSSWTGGDTEAFFGQGTRLTVV.